One sample yielded the 17 T cell receptor beta chains listed below, sequenced in a study of cytomegalovirus exposure and HLA in healthy donors. PCR amplification relied on 60 Vbeta primers (plus 13 Jbeta primers). Profiled with immunoSEQ multiplex PCR; TCRdb holds only in-frame clones, not every one. The sample holds tens of thousands of clones, around two thirds seen once. The sequencing input was PBMCs. These receptors all come from a woman in her sixties or seventies in good health and CMV-seropositive.

The chain links TRBV2 to TRBJ1-5; 9 positions match TRBD1. The junction had 8 bases not matched to a gene; V was cut back by 6 bases and J by 5 bases. Germline V gene lookup returns CDR1 SNHLY and CDR2 FYNNEI. The CDR3 sequence is 15 residues long. As DNA, the CDR3 is TGTGCCAGCAGAAAGGAACAGGGGGCGGATCAGCCCCAGCATTTT. This encodes CASRKEQGADQPQHF.

The chain employs TRBV6-5 and TRBJ1-1, with a weak D call TRBD1 (5 bases). Germline V gives CDR1 MNHEY, CDR2 SVGAGI. The germline V and J ends were trimmed by 8 bases and 6 bases, with 19 bases remaining between them. The CDR3 runs 14 residues. The CDR3 reads CASGFRDFFSEAFF. The CDR3 nucleotides read TGTGCCAGCGGATTCAGGGATTTCTTTTCTGAAGCTTTCTTT.

Here the CDR3 reads CASSPSAGEQYF. The CDR3 nucleotides read TGCGCCAGCAGCCCCAGTGCTGGCGAGCAGTACTTC. The rearrangement joins TRBV10-2 to TRBJ2-7; D gene uncertain. This CDR3 spans 12 amino acids. V dropped 6 bases and J dropped 6 bases, with 12 bases sitting between them. Germline V CDR1 and CDR2: WSHSY, SAAADI.

The chain combines TRBV19 with TRBJ2-7; TRBD2 matches 13 bases. Germline loops: CDR1 LNHDA, CDR2 SQIVND (reference sequence). There are 15 residues in the CDR3. The V gene end was trimmed by 5 bases and the J gene end by 8 bases; junction bases not matched to a gene: 9. This CDR3 is CASSPGTSGTRKQYF. In DNA form, the CDR3 reads TGTGCCAGTAGTCCCGGGACTAGCGGGACCCGAAAGCAGTACTTC.

This rearrangement joins TRBV4-1 to TRBJ1-2; 9 bases agree with TRBD1. Per germline, CDR1 MGHRA and CDR2 YSYEKL. The CDR3 is made up of 16 amino acids. With 0 bases clipped from V and 4 bases from J, the junction kept 6 bases outside the gene matches. The CDR3 DNA sequence: TGCGCCAGCAGCCAAGACGGGACAGGGCCTTTCTATGGCTACACCTTC. Its translation is CASSQDGTGPFYGYTF.

This clone was seen once. The genes are TRBV6-1 and TRBJ2-1; tentatively, D is TRBD1 (5 bases). V was trimmed by 6 bases and J by 0 bases, leaving 12 bases between them. This CDR3 is 15 amino acids long. Germline V gives CDR1 MNHNS, CDR2 SASEGT. This CDR3 is CASSLDTSSYNEQFF. Written as DNA, the CDR3 is TGTGCCAGCAGCCTGGACACAAGCTCCTACAATGAGCAGTTCTTC.

There are a few counts of this clone. The chain uses TRBV28 and TRBJ1-3; TRBD1 might be the D (6 bases). The CDR3 is 17 amino acids. CDR1 and CDR2 (germline): MDHEN, SYDVKM. The V end lost 5 bases, the J end lost 0 bases, and 17 bases lay between the germline ends. The CDR3 sequence is CASSPAQGSRSGNTIYF. The CDR3 region has the DNA TGTGCCAGCAGTCCGGCACAGGGATCACGCTCTGGAAACACCATATATTTT.

This chain connects TRBV9 to TRBJ2-7; 7 bases fit TRBD1. Looked up from germline, CDR1 is SGDLS and CDR2 is YYNGEE. This CDR3 is 14 amino acids long. Trimming at V came to 6 bases and at J to 1 base, leaving 7 bases not matched to a gene. The CDR3 here is CASTTGQDSYEQYF. CDR3 in DNA: TGTGCCAGCACCACCGGACAGGATTCCTACGAGCAGTACTTC.

The V gene is TRBV5-1, the J gene TRBJ1-6; tentative D call: TRBD1 (5 bases). V was pared by 2 bases and J by 9 bases, with 15 bases between. CDR1 and CDR2 from the germline V gene are SGHRS and YFSETQ. This CDR3 has 15 residues. The CDR3 sequence: CASSLSGTNSSPLHF. CDR3 coding DNA: TGCGCCAGCAGCTTATCAGGGACTAACAGTTCACCCCTCCACTTT. Looking up the rest from reference TRBV5-1 and TRBJ1-6 gives the full variable domain: KAGVTQTPRYLIKTRGQQVTLSCSPISGHRSVSWYQQTPGQGLQFLFEYFSETQRNKGNFPGRFSGRQFSNSRSEMNVSTLELGDSALYLCASSLSGTNSSPLHFGNGTRLTVT.

This clone was observed a single time. The CDR3 nucleotides are TGTGCCAGCAGCGATCGCGGGGGGGCCGGAGAGACCCAGTACTTC. Protein sequence: CASSDRGGAGETQYF. The chain joins TRBV5-4 to TRBJ2-5, with 9 bases matching TRBD2. V gave up 4 bases and J gave up 4 bases; unmatched junction bases: 8. This CDR3 contains 15 residues. Germline CDR1 is SGHNT and CDR2 is YYREEE (reference sequence).

The chain uses TRBV5-1 and TRBJ2-1, with 13 bases aligning to TRBD2. Trimming cost V 4 bases and J 8 bases; bases outside gene matches: 6. CDR1 and CDR2 from the germline V gene are SGHRS and YFSETQ. CDR3 length: 15 residues. CDR3 sequence (DNA): TGCGCCAGCAGCCAGGGACTAGCGGGAAGGGATGAGCAGTTCTTC. Encoded protein: CASSQGLAGRDEQFF.

This clone has only a few counts. The chain employs TRBV2 and TRBJ1-5; 9 bases are shared with TRBD1. The V segment lost 7 bases and the J segment 4 bases; nucleotides outside the gene matches: 5. The germline V gene has CDR1 SNHLY and CDR2 FYNNEI. The CDR3 runs to 14 residues. The CDR3 loop reads CASTRQGGNQPQHF. The CDR3, as DNA: TGTGCCAGCACCCGACAGGGGGGGAATCAGCCCCAGCATTTT. The variable domain in full, with the rest retrieved from reference TRBV2 and TRBJ1-5, is EPEVTQTPSHQVTQMGQEVILRCVPISNHLYFYWYRQILGQKVEFLVSFYNNEISEKSEIFDDQFSVERPDGSNFTLKIRSTKLEDSAMYFCASTRQGGNQPQHFGDGTRLSIL.

The chain combines TRBV19 with TRBJ2-1; 9 nucleotides agree with TRBD2. There are 18 residues in the CDR3. CDR1 LNHDA and CDR2 SQIVND come from the germline V gene (reference sequence). Trimming removed 5 bases from V and 1 base from J; junction bases left unmatched: 12. For the CDR3, the DNA is TGTGCCAGTAGTTCTAGGGCGGTCGCGGGGGGGTCCTACAATGAGCAGTTCTTC. It encodes CASSSRAVAGGSYNEQFF.

The chain joins TRBV7-9 to TRBJ1-2; D uncertain. CDR1 is SEHNR and CDR2 is FQNEAQ in the germline V gene (reference sequence). V lost 4 bases, J lost 2 bases, and 8 bases lay in between. The CDR3 consists of 13 residues. The CDR3 nucleotides read TGTGCCAGCAGCTCCCCCTTAAACTATGGCTACACCTTC. This sequence encodes CASSSPLNYGYTF.

The chain combines TRBV7-2 with TRBJ2-5; 9 bases agree with TRBD1. The V segment lost 2 bases and the J segment 5 bases; nucleotides outside the gene matches: 3. The CDR3 has 14 amino acids. CDR1 is SGHTA, CDR2 FQGNSA, per germline. The CDR3 here is CASSLNRGRETQYF. The CDR3 nucleotides are TGTGCCAGCAGCTTAAACAGGGGGCGGGAGACCCAGTACTTC.

This chain joins TRBV11-1 and TRBJ1-1; D uncertain. The CDR3 has 14 amino acids. The germline V and J ends were trimmed by 5 bases and 1 base, with 11 bases remaining between them. Germline-derived CDR1 and CDR2 are SGHAT and FQDESV (reference sequence). The CDR3 region is CASSQEPGNTEAFF. CDR3 bases: TGTGCCAGCAGCCAAGAACCGGGGAACACTGAAGCTTTCTTT.

The rearrangement links TRBV6-6 to TRBJ1-6, with D possibly matching TRBD1 (6 bases). V was cut by 6 bases and J by 5 bases, with 11 bases left in between. CDR3 length equals 14 residues. CDR1 MNHNY and CDR2 SVGAGI come from the germline V gene (reference sequence). CDR3: CASSRTADNSPLHF. Written as DNA, the CDR3 is TGTGCCAGCAGCCGGACAGCTGATAATTCACCCCTCCACTTT.